The rows below give T cell receptor beta chains drawn from one sample of a study of blood T cell repertoires in COVID-19. Generated by immunoSEQ multiplex PCR, the TCRdb table keeps only in-frame clones and is missing some. The sample records roughly 81,000 clones, about 88% being singletons. The material sequenced was peripheral blood. Receptors originate from a man aged 40-49 years with acute or convalescent COVID-19. Each CDR3 is given with its conserved first and last residue. D genes are given only for firm matches. The size field is filled for only some rows; it gives once, few, many or a size class.

len,abundance,v_gene,j_gene,d_gene,CDR3aa,CDR3nt
13,NA,TRBV5-5,TRBJ2-1,NA,CASDKGGNNEQFF,TGTGCCAGCGATAAAGGGGGAAACAATGAGCAGTTCTTC
14,NA,TRBV30,TRBJ1-2,NA,CAWTPGNGDYGYTF,TGTGCCTGGACCCCAGGGAACGGTGACTATGGCTACACCTTC
16,NA,TRBV5-5,TRBJ1-4,NA,CASSSRQAATNEKLFF,TGTGCCAGCAGCTCTAGACAGGCGGCAACTAATGAAAAACTGTTTTTT
16,many,TRBV6-2/TRBV6-3,TRBJ1-2,TRBD1,CASSPRTGRRLYGYTF,TGTGCCAGCAGTCCAAGGACAGGGAGAAGGCTCTATGGCTACACCTTC
20,NA,TRBV4-2,TRBJ2-3,NA,CASSQPDRTSRTGGYDTQYF,TGTGCCAGCAGCCAACCTGACCGGACTAGCCGAACAGGGGGCTACGATACGCAGTATTTT
16,NA,TRBV15,TRBJ2-5,TRBD1,CATSGRGDSEKGTQYF,TGTGCCACCAGCGGTCGAGGGGACAGCGAAAAAGGGACCCAGTACTTC
13,NA,TRBV14,TRBJ2-1,NA,CASSHTRQTEQFF,TGTGCCAGCAGCCACACTCGACAGACAGAGCAGTTCTTC
14,NA,TRBV28,TRBJ1-4,TRBD1,CASRKGGVNEKLFF,TGTGCCAGCAGGAAAGGGGGCGTGAATGAAAAACTGTTTTTT
14,NA,TRBV29-1,TRBJ1-3,NA,CSVEGRNSGNTIYF,TGCAGCGTTGAAGGCAGAAACTCTGGAAACACCATATATTTT
16,NA,TRBV28,TRBJ1-1,TRBD1,CASSGPPGQPSTEAFF,TGTGCCAGCAGTGGACCCCCGGGACAGCCATCCACTGAAGCTTTCTTT
18,NA,TRBV2,TRBJ1-1,NA,CASSEESGGTDLFTEAFF,TGTGCCAGCAGTGAGGAATCCGGGGGGACGGATTTGTTCACTGAAGCTTTCTTT
18,NA,TRBV19,TRBJ1-3,NA,CASSILGTPTHSGNTIYF,TGTGCCAGTAGTATTCTGGGGACACCGACCCACTCTGGAAACACCATATATTTT
18,NA,TRBV7-9,TRBJ2-1,NA,CASSLTGTYNKAYNEQFF,TGTGCCAGCAGCTTGACCGGGACTTATAATAAGGCCTACAATGAGCAGTTCTTC
15,NA,TRBV2,TRBJ2-5,NA,CASSGRQKYQETQYF,TGTGCCAGCAGCGGCCGACAGAAGTACCAAGAGACCCAGTACTTC
13,few,TRBV3-1/TRBV3-2,TRBJ1-6,NA,CASSRGYNSPLHF,TGTGCCAGCAGCCGCGGATATAATTCACCCCTCCACTTT
13,once,TRBV3-1/TRBV3-2,TRBJ1-1,TRBD1,CASNDRANTEAFF,TGTGCCAGCAACGACAGGGCGAACACTGAAGCTTTCTTT
15,NA,TRBV6-5,TRBJ2-1,TRBD2,CASINLAASYNEQFF,TGTGCCAGCATCAATCTAGCGGCCTCCTACAATGAGCAGTTCTTC
15,NA,TRBV6-1,TRBJ2-5,NA,CASSDPGDRRETQYF,TGTGCCAGCAGTGACCCAGGGGACCGTAGGGAGACCCAGTACTTC
13,NA,TRBV25-1,TRBJ1-1,TRBD1,CASSVQGAAEAFF,TGTGCCAGCAGTGTACAGGGGGCTGCCGAAGCTTTCTTT
13,NA,TRBV19,TRBJ1-4,NA,CASSPRQWEKLFF,TGTGCCAGTAGTCCAAGACAGTGGGAAAAACTGTTTTTT
16,NA,TRBV19,TRBJ2-1,TRBD1,CASSIELLGQGNEQFF,TGTGCCAGTAGTATAGAATTATTGGGACAGGGCAATGAGCAGTTCTTC
17,NA,TRBV3-1/TRBV3-2,TRBJ2-1,TRBD1,CASSQDSGTGGFREQFF,TGTGCCAGCAGCCAAGATTCCGGGACAGGGGGCTTTCGGGAGCAGTTCTTC
12,NA,TRBV3-1/TRBV3-2,TRBJ1-2,NA,CASSRVRGLVTF,TGTGCCAGCAGCCGAGTGCGGGGGTTGGTCACCTTC
16,NA,TRBV7-9,TRBJ2-1,TRBD2,CASSLVASGNYNEQFF,TGTGCCAGCAGCTTAGTGGCTAGCGGGAACTACAATGAGCAGTTCTTC
15,NA,TRBV15,TRBJ2-1,NA,CATSIGLGAYNEQFF,TGTGCCACCAGCATCGGCCTAGGAGCCTACAATGAGCAGTTCTTC
12,NA,TRBV12-3/TRBV12-4,TRBJ1-2,TRBD1,CASSPTGVGYTF,TGTGCCAGCAGTCCGACAGGGGTTGGCTACACCTTC
15,NA,TRBV9,TRBJ2-1,TRBD2,CASSVESSGSYEQFF,TGTGCCAGCAGCGTAGAGTCTAGCGGGAGCTATGAGCAGTTCTTC
13,few,TRBV5-4,TRBJ2-7,TRBD1,CASSLDRGHEQYF,TGTGCCAGCAGTCTCGACAGGGGGCACGAGCAGTACTTC
15,NA,TRBV2,TRBJ2-7,TRBD1,CASIDPGQATYEQYF,TGTGCCAGCATCGACCCGGGACAGGCCACCTACGAGCAGTACTTC